Listed below are T cell receptor beta chains from one sample, sequenced in a study of cytomegalovirus exposure and HLA in healthy donors. Assay used: immunoSEQ multiplex PCR; TCRdb lists only in-frame clones, some missing. In the table there are about 200,000 clones, over 65% of which are singletons. Sequencing input: PBMCs. Receptors originate from a man in his forties in good health and CMV-seronegative. CDR3s leave out the opening cysteine and the closing phenylalanine or tryptophan. D genes are given only for firm matches.

J: TRBJ1-1
length: 11
D: NA
V: TRBV14
CDR3: ASSFAGEIEAF

J: TRBJ2-7
length: 12
D: TRBD2
V: TRBV7-9
CDR3: SSSGSALFYEQY

J: TRBJ2-1
length: 14
D: NA
V: TRBV5-4
CDR3: ASSSEPSVIYNEQF

J: NA
length: 13
D: NA
V: TRBV4-2
CDR3: ASSQETRKMGEQY

J: TRBJ2-7
length: 13
D: NA
V: TRBV4-1
CDR3: ASSPPEQGPGMQY

J: TRBJ2-7
length: 11
D: TRBD2
V: TRBV29-1
CDR3: SVRTSGSYEQY

J: TRBJ2-1
length: 14
D: NA
V: TRBV5-1
CDR3: ASTRGAGSEYAEQF

J: TRBJ2-5
length: 11
D: NA
V: TRBV5-1
CDR3: ASSRDFQETQY

J: TRBJ2-7
length: 13
D: TRBD1
V: TRBV5-4
CDR3: ASSPGTETAYEQY

J: TRBJ2-3
length: 13
D: TRBD2
V: TRBV2
CDR3: ASSETSGRSDTQY

J: TRBJ2-2
length: 14
D: NA
V: TRBV7-9
CDR3: ASSLPPGFSTGELF

J: TRBJ2-7
length: 11
D: NA
V: TRBV2
CDR3: ASRAKGGYEQY

J: TRBJ2-1
length: 11
D: NA
V: TRBV6-5
CDR3: ASSYRERGEQF

J: TRBJ2-2
length: 14
D: NA
V: TRBV5-6
CDR3: ASSLIAQVDTGELF

J: TRBJ2-3
length: 11
D: NA
V: TRBV5-4
CDR3: ASSLQGGVAQY

J: TRBJ2-7
length: 13
D: NA
V: TRBV7-2
CDR3: ASSPTRYQAYEQY

J: TRBJ2-5
length: 12
D: NA
V: TRBV10-3
CDR3: AIRRGDRQETQY

J: TRBJ2-1
length: 11
D: NA
V: TRBV29-1
CDR3: SVERMRMPEQF

J: TRBJ2-7
length: 11
D: TRBD1
V: TRBV5-4
CDR3: ASRRDRINEQY

J: TRBJ2-7
length: 12
D: TRBD2
V: TRBV14
CDR3: ASSYTSDSYEQY

J: TRBJ1-5
length: 13
D: NA
V: TRBV4-1
CDR3: ASSQGVGTDQPQH

J: TRBJ1-2
length: 12
D: NA
V: TRBV9
CDR3: ASSGQQGFTGYT

J: TRBJ2-7
length: 16
D: NA
V: TRBV7-3
CDR3: ASSPIINIWGPTYEQY

J: TRBJ1-1
length: 15
D: TRBD1
V: TRBV5-1
CDR3: ASSLVGTGVEDTEAF

J: TRBJ2-7
length: 11
D: NA
V: TRBV18
CDR3: ASSRDGTREQY

J: TRBJ2-7
length: 10
D: NA
V: TRBV4-2
CDR3: ASSQDSREQY

J: TRBJ2-1
length: 11
D: TRBD2
V: TRBV7-9
CDR3: ASSPRGGDEQF

J: TRBJ2-7
length: 15
D: TRBD1
V: TRBV12-5
CDR3: ASGLSTGTGVPYEQY

J: TRBJ1-4
length: 11
D: NA
V: TRBV28
CDR3: ASNKRRGRELF

J: TRBJ2-2
length: 14
D: TRBD1
V: TRBV4-1
CDR3: ASSQVGDRGNGELF

J: TRBJ2-5
length: 12
D: NA
V: TRBV5-1
CDR3: ASSLGRSQETQY

J: TRBJ2-7
length: 11
D: TRBD2
V: TRBV28
CDR3: ASSSKGLAVQY

J: TRBJ2-7
length: 14
D: TRBD1
V: TRBV19
CDR3: ASSAPGQGSSYEQY

J: TRBJ2-2
length: 12
D: NA
V: TRBV5-1
CDR3: ASSLGQDTGELF

J: TRBJ2-7
length: 11
D: TRBD2
V: TRBV11-2
CDR3: ASSLVPGGEQY

J: TRBJ2-7
length: 10
D: NA
V: TRBV10-3
CDR3: AISETGAEQY

J: TRBJ2-5
length: 11
D: NA
V: TRBV15
CDR3: APVAPSRETQY

J: TRBJ2-7
length: 13
D: TRBD2
V: TRBV5-1
CDR3: ASSPGLADSYEQY

J: TRBJ1-4
length: 13
D: NA
V: TRBV6-5
CDR3: ASSNRPRGTEKLF

J: TRBJ1-2
length: 10
D: NA
V: TRBV6-1
CDR3: ASKPTVSGYT

J: TRBJ2-4
length: 17
D: TRBD2
V: TRBV23-1
CDR3: ASSPSVRASGQAKNIQY

J: TRBJ2-2
length: 12
D: TRBD1
V: TRBV7-7
CDR3: ASSSGQGSGELF

J: TRBJ2-7
length: 11
D: NA
V: TRBV28
CDR3: ASSQTSPYEQY

J: TRBJ1-2
length: 11
D: TRBD1
V: TRBV7-2
CDR3: ASSPGRGQGYT

J: TRBJ1-1
length: 10
D: NA
V: TRBV25-1
CDR3: ASSRGHTEAF

J: TRBJ1-1
length: 13
D: NA
V: TRBV5-4
CDR3: ASSTGTPMNTEAF

J: TRBJ1-1
length: 12
D: NA
V: TRBV28
CDR3: ASSWGSITSEAF

J: TRBJ1-5
length: 12
D: NA
V: TRBV4-3
CDR3: ASSQVGQNQPQH

J: TRBJ2-2
length: 14
D: NA
V: TRBV5-1
CDR3: ASSLWGPPETGELF